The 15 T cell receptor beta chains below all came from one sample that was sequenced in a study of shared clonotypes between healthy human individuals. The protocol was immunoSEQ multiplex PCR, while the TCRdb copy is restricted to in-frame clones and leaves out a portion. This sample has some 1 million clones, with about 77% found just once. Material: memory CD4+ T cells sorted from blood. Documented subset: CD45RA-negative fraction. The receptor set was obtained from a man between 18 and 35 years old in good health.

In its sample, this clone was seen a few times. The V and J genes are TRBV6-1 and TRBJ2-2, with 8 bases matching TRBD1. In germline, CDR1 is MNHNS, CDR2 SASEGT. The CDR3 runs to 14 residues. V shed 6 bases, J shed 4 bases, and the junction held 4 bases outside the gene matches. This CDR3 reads CASRVTGVTGELFF. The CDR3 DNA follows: TGTGCCAGCAGAGTGACAGGGGTCACCGGGGAGCTGTTTTTT.

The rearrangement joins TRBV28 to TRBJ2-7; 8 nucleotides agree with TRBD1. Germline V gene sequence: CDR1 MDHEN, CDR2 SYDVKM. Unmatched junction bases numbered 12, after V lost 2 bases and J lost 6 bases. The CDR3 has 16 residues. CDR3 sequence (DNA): TGTGCCAGCAGTTTACAAACCGGACAGGGAGGCGGCGAGCAGTACTTC. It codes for CASSLQTGQGGGEQYF.

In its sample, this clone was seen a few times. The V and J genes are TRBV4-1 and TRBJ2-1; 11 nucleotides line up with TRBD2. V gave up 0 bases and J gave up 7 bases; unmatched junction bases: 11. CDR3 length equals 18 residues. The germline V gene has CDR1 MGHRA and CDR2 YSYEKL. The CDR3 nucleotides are TGCGCCAGCAGCCAAGATCGACTAGCGGGGCCCCCAGAGAATGAGCAGTTCTTC. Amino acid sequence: CASSQDRLAGPPENEQFF.

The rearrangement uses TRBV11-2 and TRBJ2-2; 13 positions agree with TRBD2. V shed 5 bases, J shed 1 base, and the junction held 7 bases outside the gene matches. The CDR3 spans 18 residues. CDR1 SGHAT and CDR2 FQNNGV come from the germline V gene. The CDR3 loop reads CASSRGLAGVGNTGELFF. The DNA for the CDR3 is TGTGCCAGCAGCCGCGGACTAGCGGGAGTCGGGAACACCGGGGAGCTGTTTTTT.

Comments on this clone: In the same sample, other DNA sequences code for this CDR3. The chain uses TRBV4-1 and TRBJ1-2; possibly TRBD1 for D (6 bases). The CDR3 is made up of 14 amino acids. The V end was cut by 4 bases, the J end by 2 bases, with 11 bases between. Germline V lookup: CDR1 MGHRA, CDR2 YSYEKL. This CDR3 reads CASSLDRTNYGYTF. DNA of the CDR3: TGCGCCAGCAGCCTAGACAGGACAAACTATGGCTACACCTTC.

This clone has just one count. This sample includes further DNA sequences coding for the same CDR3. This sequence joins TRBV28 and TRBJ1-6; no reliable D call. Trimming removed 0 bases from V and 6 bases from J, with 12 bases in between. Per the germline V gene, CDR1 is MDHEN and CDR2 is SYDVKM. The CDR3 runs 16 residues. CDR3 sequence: CASSLWARGGNSPLHF. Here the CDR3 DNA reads TGTGCCAGCAGTTTATGGGCCAGAGGAGGTAATTCACCCCTCCACTTT.

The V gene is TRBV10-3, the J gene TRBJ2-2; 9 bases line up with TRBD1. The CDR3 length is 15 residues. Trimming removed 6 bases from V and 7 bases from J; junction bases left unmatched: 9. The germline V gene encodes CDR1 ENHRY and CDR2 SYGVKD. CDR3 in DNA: TGTGCCATCAGCCGGTCCCGGGACAGGGACGGGGAGCTGTTTTTT. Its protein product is CAISRSRDRDGELFF.

CDR3 protein: CASSRGSYEQYF. The DNA for the CDR3 is TGTGCCAGCAGCCGGGGGTCCTACGAGCAGTACTTC. The chain couples TRBV7-9 to TRBJ2-7; tentative D call: TRBD2 (6 bases). CDR1 SEHNR and CDR2 FQNEAQ come from the germline V gene (reference sequence). The V end lost 5 bases, the J end lost 1 base, and 6 bases lay between the germline ends. This CDR3 is built from 12 residues.

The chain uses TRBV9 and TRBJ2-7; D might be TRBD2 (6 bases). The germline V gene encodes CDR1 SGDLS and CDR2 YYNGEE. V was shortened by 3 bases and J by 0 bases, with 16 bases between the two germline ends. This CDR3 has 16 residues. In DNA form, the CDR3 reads TGTGCCAGCAGCGAGGGACGACTAGTTCTCTCCTACGAGCAGTACTTC. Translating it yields CASSEGRLVLSYEQYF.

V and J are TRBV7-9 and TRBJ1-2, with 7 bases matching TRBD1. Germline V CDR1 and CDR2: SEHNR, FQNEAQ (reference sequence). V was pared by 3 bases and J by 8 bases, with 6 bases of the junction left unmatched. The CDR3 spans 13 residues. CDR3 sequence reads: CASSFPGQLGYTF. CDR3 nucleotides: TGTGCCAGCAGCTTCCCGGGACAGTTGGGCTACACCTTC.

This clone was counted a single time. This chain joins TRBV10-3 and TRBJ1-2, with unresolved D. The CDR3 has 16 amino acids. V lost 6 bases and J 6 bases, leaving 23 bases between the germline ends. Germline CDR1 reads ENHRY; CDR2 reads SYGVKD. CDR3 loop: CAISELPAGNSDGYTF. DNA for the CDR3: TGTGCCATCAGCGAACTCCCGGCCGGGAATAGTGATGGCTACACCTTC.

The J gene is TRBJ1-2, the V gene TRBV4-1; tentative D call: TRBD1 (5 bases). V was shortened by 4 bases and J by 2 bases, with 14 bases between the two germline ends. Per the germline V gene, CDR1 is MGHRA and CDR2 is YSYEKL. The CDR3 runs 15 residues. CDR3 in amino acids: CASSRIPGENYGYTF. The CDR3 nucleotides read TGCGCCAGCAGCCGAATCCCGGGGGAGAACTATGGCTACACCTTC.

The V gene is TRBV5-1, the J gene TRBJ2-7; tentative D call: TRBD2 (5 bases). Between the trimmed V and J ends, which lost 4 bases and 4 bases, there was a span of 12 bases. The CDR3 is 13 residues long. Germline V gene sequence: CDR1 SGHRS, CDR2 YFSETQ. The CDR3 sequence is CASSPLRDYEQYF. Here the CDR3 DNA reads TGCGCCAGCAGCCCCCTCCGGGATTACGAGCAGTACTTC.

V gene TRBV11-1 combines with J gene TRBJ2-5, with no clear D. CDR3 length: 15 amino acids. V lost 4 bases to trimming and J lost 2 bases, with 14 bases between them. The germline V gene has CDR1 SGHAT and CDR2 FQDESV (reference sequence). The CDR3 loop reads CASSSDGVGQETQYF. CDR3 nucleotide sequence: TGTGCCAGCAGCTCCGATGGTGTCGGACAAGAGACCCAGTACTTC.

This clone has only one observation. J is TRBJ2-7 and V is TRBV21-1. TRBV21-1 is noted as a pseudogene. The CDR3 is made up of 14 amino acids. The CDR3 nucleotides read TGTGCCAGCAGCAAAGCGAGGGGATCCTACGAGCAGTACTTC. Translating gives CASSKARGSYEQYF.